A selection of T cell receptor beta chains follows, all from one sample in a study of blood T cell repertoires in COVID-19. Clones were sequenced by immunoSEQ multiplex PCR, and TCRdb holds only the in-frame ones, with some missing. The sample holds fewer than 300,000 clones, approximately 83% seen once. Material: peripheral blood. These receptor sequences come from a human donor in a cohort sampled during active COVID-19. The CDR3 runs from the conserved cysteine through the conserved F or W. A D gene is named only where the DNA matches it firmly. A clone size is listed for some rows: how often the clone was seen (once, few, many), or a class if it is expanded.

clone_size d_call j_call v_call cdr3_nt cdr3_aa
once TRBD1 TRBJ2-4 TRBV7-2 TGTGCCAGCAGCGCCGGGACAGGGCCTAACATTCAGTACTTC CASSAGTGPNIQYF
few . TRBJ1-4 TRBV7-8 TGTGCCAGCAGCTTAACACAGCAAACTCCCCACTTTTTT CASSLTQQTPHFF
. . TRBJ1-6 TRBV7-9 TGTGCCAGCAGCTTAGTTTTAGACGATCTCCACCCAGGACAGCCCCTCCACTTT CASSLVLDDLHPGQPLHF
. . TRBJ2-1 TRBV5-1 TGCGCCAGCACGGTTCTGGAGCGGAGCTCCTACAATGAGCAGTTCTTC CASTVLERSSYNEQFF
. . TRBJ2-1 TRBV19 TGTGCCAGTAGCATTAGGCGGCGCCGGATCCTGTCCTACAATGAGCAGTTCTTC CASSIRRRRILSYNEQFF
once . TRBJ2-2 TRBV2 TGTGCCAGCAGATCAACCGGGGAGCTGTTTTTT CASRSTGELFF
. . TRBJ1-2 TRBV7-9 TGTGCCAGCAGCTTAATGCAGGGGAATAATGGCTACACCTTC CASSLMQGNNGYTF
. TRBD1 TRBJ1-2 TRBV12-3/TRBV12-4 TGTGCCAGCAGGGGACAGGGAAGCTATGGCTACACCTTC CASRGQGSYGYTF
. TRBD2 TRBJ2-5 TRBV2 TGTGCCAGCAGGGGGAGGAGCGGGAGCTCGGAGACCCAGTACTTC CASRGRSGSSETQYF
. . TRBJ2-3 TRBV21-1 TGTGCCAGCAGCTCTTCCGGGACTAGCAGAGTCACAGATACGCAGTATTTT CASSSSGTSRVTDTQYF
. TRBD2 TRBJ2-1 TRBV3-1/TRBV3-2 TGTGCCAGCAGCCACACCTATTCTAGCGGTAGCTCCTACAATGAGCAGTTCTTC CASSHTYSSGSSYNEQFF
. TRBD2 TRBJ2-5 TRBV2 TGTGCCAGCGGGTGGACTAGCGGGTTACAAGAGACCCAGTACTTC CASGWTSGLQETQYF
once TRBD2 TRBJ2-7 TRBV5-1 TGCGCCAGCAGCTTGCTTGGCGGGAGGGCCGCCTACGAGCAGTACTTC CASSLLGGRAAYEQYF
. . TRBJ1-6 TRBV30 TGTGCCTGGAGCGGACAGACGAATTCACCCCTCCACTTT CAWSGQTNSPLHF
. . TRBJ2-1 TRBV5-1 TGCGCCAGCAGCTTGGGGGCCAGGGGGGCGAATGAGCAGTTCTTC CASSLGARGANEQFF
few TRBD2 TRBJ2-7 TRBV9 TGTGCCAGCAGCGTAGGGCTAGCGGGAAACGAGCAGTACTTC CASSVGLAGNEQYF
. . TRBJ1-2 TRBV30 TGTGCCTCGACGGACAGATATAACTATGGCTACACCTTC CASTDRYNYGYTF
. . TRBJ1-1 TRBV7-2 TGTGCCAGCAGCACCTGGAGGAACACTGAAGCTTTCTTT CASSTWRNTEAFF
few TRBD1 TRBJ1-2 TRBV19 TGTGCCACCCTGCAGGGGGGTGAAACCTATGGCTACACCTTC CATLQGGETYGYTF
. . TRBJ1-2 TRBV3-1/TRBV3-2 TGTGCCAGCAGCCAAGATACGACAGGCTATGGCTACACCTTC CASSQDTTGYGYTF
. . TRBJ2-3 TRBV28 TGTGCCAGCAGTCTCCAGGGGCTAGCTGATACGCAGTATTTT CASSLQGLADTQYF
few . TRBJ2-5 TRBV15 TGTGCCACCAGCAGAGAGTCAGGGCGAGAGACCCAGTACTTC CATSRESGRETQYF
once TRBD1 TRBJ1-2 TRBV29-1 TGCAGCGCCGAAAAGGGGGCAAAGGGCTACACCTTC CSAEKGAKGYTF
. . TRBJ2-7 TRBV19 TGTGCCACCGACGCCGGGAAAGGCGCCTACGAGCAGTACTTC CATDAGKGAYEQYF
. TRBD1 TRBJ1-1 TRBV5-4 TGTGCCAGCAGCGGACAGGGGGGTAATGAAGCTTTCTTT CASSGQGGNEAFF
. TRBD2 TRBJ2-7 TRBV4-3 TGCGCCAGCAGCCGTACACTAGCGGGGGGATCCTCCTACGAGCAGTACTTC CASSRTLAGGSSYEQYF
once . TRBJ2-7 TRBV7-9 TGTGCCAGCAGCTTCCCACATTCCTACGAGCAGTACTTC CASSFPHSYEQYF
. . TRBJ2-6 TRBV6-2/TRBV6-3 TGTGCCAGCAGTTTGTTGGAGACAGTAAGACTTGGGGCCAACGTCCTGACTTTC CASSLLETVRLGANVLTF
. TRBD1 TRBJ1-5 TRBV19 TGTGCCAGTAGTACGGGACAGGCTCCGAGCAATCAGCCCCAGCATTTT CASSTGQAPSNQPQHF
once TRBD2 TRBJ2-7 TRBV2 TGTGCCAGCAGTGTCCCGTCCTATACCTCCACTAGCGGGAGATCGTACGAGCAGTACTTC CASSVPSYTSTSGRSYEQYF
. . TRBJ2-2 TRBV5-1 TGCGCCAGCAGCTTGGAACTCCGGGAGCTGTTTTTT CASSLELRELFF
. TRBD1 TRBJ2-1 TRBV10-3 TGTGCCATCAGCCAGATTACAGGGGATGGTGACAATGAGCAGTTCTTC CAISQITGDGDNEQFF
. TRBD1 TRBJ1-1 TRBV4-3 TGCGCCAGCAGCCACATAGGACAGGGGCGGGGAACTGAAGCTTTCTTT CASSHIGQGRGTEAFF
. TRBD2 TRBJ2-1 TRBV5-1 TGCGCCAGCAGACAAAGGGCCGGGACTAGCGGGAGCTGGGACTCCTACAATGAGCAGTTCTTC CASRQRAGTSGSWDSYNEQFF
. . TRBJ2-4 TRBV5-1 TGCGCCAGCAGCTCGCCGGGACTGGACATTCAGTACTTC CASSSPGLDIQYF
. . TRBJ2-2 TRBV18 TGTGCCAGCTCACCGTGGGGGGGCGGAGACGCCGGGGAGCTGTTTTTT CASSPWGGGDAGELFF
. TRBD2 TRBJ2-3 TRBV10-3 TGTGCCATCAGTGAGAGGATTAGCGGGTGGTCAGATACGCAGTATTTT CAISERISGWSDTQYF
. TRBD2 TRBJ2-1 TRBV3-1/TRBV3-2 TGTGCCAGCAGCCCGTTAGCGGGGGGCTCCTACAATGAGCAGTTCTTC CASSPLAGGSYNEQFF
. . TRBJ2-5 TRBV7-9 TGTGCCGGGGGACAAAGAAACCAAGAGACCCAGTACTTC CAGGQRNQETQYF
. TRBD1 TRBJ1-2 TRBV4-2 TGTGCCAGCAACCAACCCCTAGCCGGGACAGGGCCCTGGGGGGCAGGCTACACCTTC CASNQPLAGTGPWGAGYTF
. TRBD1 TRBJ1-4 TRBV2 TGTGCCAGCAGAGGGGTGAGTCTGGGGACAGCGAATGAAAAACTGTTTTTT CASRGVSLGTANEKLFF
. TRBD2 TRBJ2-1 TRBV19 TGTGCCAGTAGTGACCCCATACTAGCGGGAGGATCCTACAATGAGCAGTTCTTC CASSDPILAGGSYNEQFF
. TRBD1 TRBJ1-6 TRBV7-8 TGTGCCAGCAGCTTACACAGGGGAAAATCACCCCTCCACTTT CASSLHRGKSPLHF
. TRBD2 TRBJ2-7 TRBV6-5 TGTGCCAGCAGTTACTCCTGGAGCGGGGGGCAGTACTTC CASSYSWSGGQYF
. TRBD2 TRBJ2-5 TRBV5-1 TGCGCCAGCAGCTTGCCCCGAGTATCGCGGGGGGTACACCGGGCAGCGGAGACCCAGTACTTC CASSLPRVSRGVHRAAETQYF
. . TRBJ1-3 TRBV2 TGTGCCAGCGAAAGAGCTGGAAACACCATATATTTT CASERAGNTIYF